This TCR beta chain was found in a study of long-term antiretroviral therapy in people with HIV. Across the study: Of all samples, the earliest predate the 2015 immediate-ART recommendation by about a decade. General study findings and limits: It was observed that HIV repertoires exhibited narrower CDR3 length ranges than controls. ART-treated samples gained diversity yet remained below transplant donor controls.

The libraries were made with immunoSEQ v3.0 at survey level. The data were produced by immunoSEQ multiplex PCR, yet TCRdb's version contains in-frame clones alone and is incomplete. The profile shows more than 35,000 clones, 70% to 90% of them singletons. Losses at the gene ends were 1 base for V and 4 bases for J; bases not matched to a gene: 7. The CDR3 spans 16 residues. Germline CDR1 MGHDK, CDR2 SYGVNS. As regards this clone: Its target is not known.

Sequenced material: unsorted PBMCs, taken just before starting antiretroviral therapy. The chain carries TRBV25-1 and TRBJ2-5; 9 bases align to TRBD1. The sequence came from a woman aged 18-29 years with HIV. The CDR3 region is CASSELGQGNGETQYF. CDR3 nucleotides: TGTGCCAGCAGTGAATTAGGACAGGGGAACGGAGAGACCCAGTACTTC. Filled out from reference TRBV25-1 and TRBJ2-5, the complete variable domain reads EADIYQTPRYLVIGTGKKITLECSQTMGHDKMYWYQQDPGMELHLIHYSYGVNSTEKGDLSSESTVSRIRTEHFPLTLESARPSHTSQYLCASSELGQGNGETQYFGPGTRLLVL.